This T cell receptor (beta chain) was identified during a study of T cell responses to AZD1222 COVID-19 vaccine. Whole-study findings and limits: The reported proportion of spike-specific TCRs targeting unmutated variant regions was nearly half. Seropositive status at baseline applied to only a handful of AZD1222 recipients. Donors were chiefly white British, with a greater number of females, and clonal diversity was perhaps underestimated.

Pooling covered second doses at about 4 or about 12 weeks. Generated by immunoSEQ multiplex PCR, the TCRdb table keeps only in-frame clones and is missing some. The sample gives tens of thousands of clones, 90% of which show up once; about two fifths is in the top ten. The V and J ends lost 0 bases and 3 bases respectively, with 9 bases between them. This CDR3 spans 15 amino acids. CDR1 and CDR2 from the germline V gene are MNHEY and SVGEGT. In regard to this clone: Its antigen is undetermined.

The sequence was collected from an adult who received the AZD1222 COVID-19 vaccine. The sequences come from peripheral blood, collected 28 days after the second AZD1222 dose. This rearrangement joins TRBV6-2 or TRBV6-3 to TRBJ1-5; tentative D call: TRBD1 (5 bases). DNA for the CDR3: TGTGCCAGCAGTTACTCTGGGACGATCAATCAGCCCCAGCATTTT. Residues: CASSYSGTINQPQHF.